Described below is a single TCR beta chain sequence and its context. This entry belongs to a study of blood T cell repertoires in COVID-19. Study-level background: The United States, Italy and Spain were the sources of the acute and convalescent COVID-19 samples. From T cells, B-cell-depleted T cells, or PBMCs came the material, which was cDNA or gDNA.

Trimming cost V 5 bases and J 1 base, with 14 bases left between them. There are 15 residues in the CDR3. The germline CDR1 and CDR2 sequences are LNHDA and SQIVND (reference sequence). Per the original methods: Reference gene primer amplification in the assay estimated nucleated cell counts. Sequenced by immunoSEQ multiplex PCR; TCRdb stores in-frame clones only, minus some. The D gene and trimming were derived from the DNA, and the V and J assignments and clone size from that table. The table lists 200,000 or so clones, about four fifths of them singletons, with roughly 2.4% in the top ten. The source material was peripheral blood. This TCR derives from a woman aged 55-69 years with acute or convalescent COVID-19. The chain employs TRBV19 and TRBJ1-1, with D maybe TRBD1 (5 bases). The DNA of the CDR3 is TGTGCCAGTAGTCTCCAGGGTTTAACGAACACTGAAGCTTTCTTT. Protein product: CASSLQGLTNTEAFF. The full variable domain, in which reference TRBV19 and TRBJ1-1 provide the parts outside the CDR3, is DGGITQSPKYLFRKEGQNVTLSCEQNLNHDAMYWYRQDPGQGLRLIYYSQIVNDFQKGDIAEGYSVSREKKESFPLTVTSAQKNPTAFYLCASSLQGLTNTEAFFGQGTRLTVV.